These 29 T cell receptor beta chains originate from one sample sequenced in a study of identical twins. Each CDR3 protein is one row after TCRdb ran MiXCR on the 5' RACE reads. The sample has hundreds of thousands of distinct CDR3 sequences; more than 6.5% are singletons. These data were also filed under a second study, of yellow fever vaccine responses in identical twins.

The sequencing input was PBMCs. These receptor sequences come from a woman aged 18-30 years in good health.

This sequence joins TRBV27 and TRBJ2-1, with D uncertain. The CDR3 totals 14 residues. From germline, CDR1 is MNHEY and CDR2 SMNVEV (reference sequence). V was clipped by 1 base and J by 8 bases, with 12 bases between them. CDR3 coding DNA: TGTGCCAGCAGTTTATATCCGCGAGTGGATGAGCAGTTCTTC. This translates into CASSLYPRVDEQFF.

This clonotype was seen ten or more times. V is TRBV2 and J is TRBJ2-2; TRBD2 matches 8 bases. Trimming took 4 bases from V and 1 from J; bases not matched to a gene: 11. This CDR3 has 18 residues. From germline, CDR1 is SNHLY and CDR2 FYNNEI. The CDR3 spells CASSGGPRLARNTGELFF. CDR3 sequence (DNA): TGTGCCAGCAGTGGAGGACCAAGACTAGCGCGGAACACCGGGGAGCTGTTTTTT.

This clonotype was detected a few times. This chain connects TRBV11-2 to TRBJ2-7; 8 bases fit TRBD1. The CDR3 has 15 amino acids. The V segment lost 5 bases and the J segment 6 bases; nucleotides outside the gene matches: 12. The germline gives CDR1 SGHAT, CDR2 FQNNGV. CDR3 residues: CASSPPGQGLGEQYF. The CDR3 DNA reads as TGTGCCAGCAGCCCTCCCGGACAGGGACTTGGCGAGCAGTACTTC.

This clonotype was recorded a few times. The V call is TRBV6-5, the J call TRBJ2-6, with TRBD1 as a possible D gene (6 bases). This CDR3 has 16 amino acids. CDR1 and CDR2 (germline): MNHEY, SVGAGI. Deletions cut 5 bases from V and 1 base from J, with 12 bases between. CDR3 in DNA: TGTGCCAGCAGTAACGGACAGCCTTCTGGGGCCAACGTCCTGACTTTC. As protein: CASSNGQPSGANVLTF.

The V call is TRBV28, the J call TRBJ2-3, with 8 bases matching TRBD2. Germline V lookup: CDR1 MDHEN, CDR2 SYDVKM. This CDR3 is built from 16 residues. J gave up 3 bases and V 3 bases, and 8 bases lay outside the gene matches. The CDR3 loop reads CASSFRDGRGTDTQYF. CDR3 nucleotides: TGTGCCAGCAGTTTCAGGGACGGGAGGGGGACAGATACGCAGTATTTT. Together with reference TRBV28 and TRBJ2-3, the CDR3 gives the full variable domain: DVKVTQSSRYLVKRTGEKVFLECVQDMDHENMFWYRQDPGLGLRLIYFSYDVKMKEKGDIPEGYSVSREKKERFSLILESASTNQTSMYLCASSFRDGRGTDTQYFGPGTRLTVL.

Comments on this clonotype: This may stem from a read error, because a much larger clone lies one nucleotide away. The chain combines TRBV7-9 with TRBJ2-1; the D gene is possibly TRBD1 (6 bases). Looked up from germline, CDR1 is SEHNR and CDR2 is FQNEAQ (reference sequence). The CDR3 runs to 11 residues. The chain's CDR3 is CVSSPGDEQFF. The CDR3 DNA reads TGTGTCAGCAGCCCAGGGGATGAGCAGTTCTTC.

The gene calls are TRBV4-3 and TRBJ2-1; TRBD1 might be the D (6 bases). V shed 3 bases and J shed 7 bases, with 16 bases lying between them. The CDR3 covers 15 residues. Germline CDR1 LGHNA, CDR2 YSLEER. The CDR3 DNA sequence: TGCGCCAGCAGCCATGGAACCGGGACACTTAATGAGCAGTTCTTC. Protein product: CASSHGTGTLNEQFF.

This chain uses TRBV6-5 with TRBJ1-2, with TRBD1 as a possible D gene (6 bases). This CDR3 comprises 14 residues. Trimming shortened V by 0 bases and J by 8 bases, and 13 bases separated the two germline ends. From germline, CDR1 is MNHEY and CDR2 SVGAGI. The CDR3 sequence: CASSYSGGPNGYTF. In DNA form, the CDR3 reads TGTGCCAGCAGTTACTCGGGGGGGCCCAACGGCTACACCTTC.

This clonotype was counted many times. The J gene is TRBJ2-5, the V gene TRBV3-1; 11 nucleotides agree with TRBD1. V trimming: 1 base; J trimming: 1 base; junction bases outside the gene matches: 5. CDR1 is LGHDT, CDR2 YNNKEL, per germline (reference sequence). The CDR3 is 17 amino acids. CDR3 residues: CASSQVPGTGGQETQYF. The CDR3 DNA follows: TGTGCCAGCAGCCAAGTCCCCGGGACAGGGGGCCAAGAGACCCAGTACTTC.

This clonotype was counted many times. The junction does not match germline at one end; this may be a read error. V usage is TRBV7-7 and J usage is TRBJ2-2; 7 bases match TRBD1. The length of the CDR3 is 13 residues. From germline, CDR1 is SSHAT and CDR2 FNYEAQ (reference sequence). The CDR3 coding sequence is TGTGCTAGCAGCCTACAGGGGTCCGGGGAGCTGTTTTTT. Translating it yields CASSLQGSGELFF.

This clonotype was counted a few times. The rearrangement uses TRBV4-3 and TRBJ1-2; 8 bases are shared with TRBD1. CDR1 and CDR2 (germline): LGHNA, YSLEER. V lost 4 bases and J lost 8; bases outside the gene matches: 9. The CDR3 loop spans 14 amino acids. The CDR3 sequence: CASSPGTGEVGYTF. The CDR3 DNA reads TGCGCCAGCAGCCCCGGGACAGGAGAGGTCGGCTACACCTTC.

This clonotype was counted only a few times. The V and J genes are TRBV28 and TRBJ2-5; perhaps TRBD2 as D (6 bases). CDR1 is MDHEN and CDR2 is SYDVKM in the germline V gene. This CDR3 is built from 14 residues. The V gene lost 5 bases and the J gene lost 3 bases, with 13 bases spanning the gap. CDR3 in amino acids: CASSGGSLEETQYF. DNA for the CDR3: TGTGCCAGCAGTGGAGGGAGTTTAGAAGAGACCCAGTACTTC.

The CDR3 DNA reads as TGTGCCAGCAGCGCCAGGGGGCCGGATACGCAGTATTTT. Its protein is CASSARGPDTQYF. The chain employs TRBV7-9 and TRBJ2-3, with 8 positions matching TRBD1. CDR1 SEHNR and CDR2 FQNEAQ come from the germline V gene (reference sequence). The junction had 4 bases not matched to a gene; V was cut back by 5 bases and J by 6 bases. The CDR3 covers 13 residues.

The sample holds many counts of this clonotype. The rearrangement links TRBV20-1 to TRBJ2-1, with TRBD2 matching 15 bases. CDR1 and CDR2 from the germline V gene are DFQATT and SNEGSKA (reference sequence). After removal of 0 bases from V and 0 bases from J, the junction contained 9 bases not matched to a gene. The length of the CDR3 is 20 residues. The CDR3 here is CSARDAPGLAGGHSYNEQFF. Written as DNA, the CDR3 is TGCAGTGCTAGAGATGCGCCGGGACTAGCGGGAGGCCACTCCTACAATGAGCAGTTCTTC.

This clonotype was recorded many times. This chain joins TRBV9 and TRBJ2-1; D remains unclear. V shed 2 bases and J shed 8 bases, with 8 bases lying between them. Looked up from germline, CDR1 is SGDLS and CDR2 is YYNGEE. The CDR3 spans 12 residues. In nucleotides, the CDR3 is TGTGCCAGCAGCGTCGCATGGGATGAGCAGTTCTTC. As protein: CASSVAWDEQFF.

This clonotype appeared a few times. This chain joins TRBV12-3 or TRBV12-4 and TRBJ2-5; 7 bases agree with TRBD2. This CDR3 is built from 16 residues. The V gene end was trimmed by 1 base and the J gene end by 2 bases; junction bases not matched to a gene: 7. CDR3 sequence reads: CASSLVASGLQETQYF. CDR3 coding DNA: TGTGCCAGCAGTTTAGTGGCTAGCGGATTACAAGAGACCCAGTACTTC.

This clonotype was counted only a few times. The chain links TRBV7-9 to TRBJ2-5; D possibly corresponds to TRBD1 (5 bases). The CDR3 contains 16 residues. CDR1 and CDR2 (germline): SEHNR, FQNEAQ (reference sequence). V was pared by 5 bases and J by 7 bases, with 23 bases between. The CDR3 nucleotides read TGTGCCAGCAGCCCCCTAATTAACAGGATTGAGGCGACCCAGTACTTC. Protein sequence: CASSPLINRIEATQYF.

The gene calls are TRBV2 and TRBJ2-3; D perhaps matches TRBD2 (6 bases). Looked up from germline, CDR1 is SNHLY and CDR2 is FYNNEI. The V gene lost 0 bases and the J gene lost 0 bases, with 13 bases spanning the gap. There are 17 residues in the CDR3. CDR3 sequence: CASSEARASASTDTQYF. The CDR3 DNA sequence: TGTGCCAGCAGTGAAGCGCGGGCTAGCGCAAGCACAGATACGCAGTATTTT. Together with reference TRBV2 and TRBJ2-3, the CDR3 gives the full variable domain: EPEVTQTPSHQVTQMGQEVILRCVPISNHLYFYWYRQILGQKVEFLVSFYNNEISEKSEIFDDQFSVERPDGSNFTLKIRSTKLEDSAMYFCASSEARASASTDTQYFGPGTRLTVL.

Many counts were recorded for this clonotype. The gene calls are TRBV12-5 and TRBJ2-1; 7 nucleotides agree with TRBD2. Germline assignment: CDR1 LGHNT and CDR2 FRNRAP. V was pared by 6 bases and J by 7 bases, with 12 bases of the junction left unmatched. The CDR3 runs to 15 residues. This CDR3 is CASGTIGAGGNEQFF. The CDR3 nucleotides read TGTGCTAGTGGAACCATAGGGGCCGGGGGGAATGAGCAGTTCTTC.

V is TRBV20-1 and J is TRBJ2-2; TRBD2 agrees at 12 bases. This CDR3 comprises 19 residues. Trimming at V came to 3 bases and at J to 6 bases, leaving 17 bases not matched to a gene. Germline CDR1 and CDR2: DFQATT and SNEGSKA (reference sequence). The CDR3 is CSASGASSETSGSAGELFF. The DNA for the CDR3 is TGCAGTGCTAGTGGTGCTTCTTCGGAGACTAGCGGGAGTGCCGGGGAGCTGTTTTTT.

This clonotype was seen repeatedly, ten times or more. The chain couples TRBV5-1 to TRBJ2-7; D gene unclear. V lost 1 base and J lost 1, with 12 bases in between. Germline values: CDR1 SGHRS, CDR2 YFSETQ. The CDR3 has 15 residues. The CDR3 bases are TGCGCCAGCAGCTTGAATCCAATAGAGTCCTACGAGCAGTACTTC. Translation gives CASSLNPIESYEQYF.

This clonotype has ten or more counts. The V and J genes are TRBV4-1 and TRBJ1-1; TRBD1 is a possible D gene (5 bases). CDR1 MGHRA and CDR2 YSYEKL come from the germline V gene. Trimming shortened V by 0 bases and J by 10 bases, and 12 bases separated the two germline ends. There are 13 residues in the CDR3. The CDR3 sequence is CASSQDPRQRAFF. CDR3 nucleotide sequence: TGCGCCAGCAGCCAAGATCCGAGACAGCGAGCTTTCTTT.

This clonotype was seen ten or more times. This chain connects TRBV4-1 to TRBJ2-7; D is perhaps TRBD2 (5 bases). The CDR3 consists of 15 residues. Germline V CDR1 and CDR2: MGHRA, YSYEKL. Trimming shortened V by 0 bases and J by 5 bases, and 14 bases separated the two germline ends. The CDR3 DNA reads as TGCGCCAGCAGCCAAGAGCGGGCCCGAAGGGACGAGCAGTACTTC. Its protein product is CASSQERARRDEQYF.

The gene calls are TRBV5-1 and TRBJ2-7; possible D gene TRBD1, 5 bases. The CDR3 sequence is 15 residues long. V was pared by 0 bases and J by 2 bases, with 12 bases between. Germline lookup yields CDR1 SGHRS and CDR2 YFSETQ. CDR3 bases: TGCGCCAGCAGCTTGGGCCGCACAGGTCCCTACGAGCAGTACTTC. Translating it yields CASSLGRTGPYEQYF.

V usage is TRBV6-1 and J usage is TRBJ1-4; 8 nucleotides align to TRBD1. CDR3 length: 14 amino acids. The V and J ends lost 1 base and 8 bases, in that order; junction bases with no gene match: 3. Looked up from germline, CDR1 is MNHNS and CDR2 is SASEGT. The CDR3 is CASSEGTGTEKLFF. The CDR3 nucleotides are TGTGCCAGCAGTGAAGGGACAGGGACAGAAAAACTGTTTTTT.

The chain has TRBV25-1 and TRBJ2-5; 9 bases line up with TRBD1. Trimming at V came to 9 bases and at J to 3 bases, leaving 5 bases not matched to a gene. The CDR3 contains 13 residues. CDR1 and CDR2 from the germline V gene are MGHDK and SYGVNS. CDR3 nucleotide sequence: TGTGCCAGTAGACAGGGGGGCGAAGAGACCCAGTACTTC. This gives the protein CASRQGGEETQYF.

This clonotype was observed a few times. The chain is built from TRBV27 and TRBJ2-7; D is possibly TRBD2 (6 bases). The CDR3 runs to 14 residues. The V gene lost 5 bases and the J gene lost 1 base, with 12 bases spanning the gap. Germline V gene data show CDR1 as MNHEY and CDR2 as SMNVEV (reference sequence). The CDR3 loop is CASSLSGQSYEQYF. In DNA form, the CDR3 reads TGTGCCAGCAGTCTCAGCGGGCAATCCTACGAGCAGTACTTC.

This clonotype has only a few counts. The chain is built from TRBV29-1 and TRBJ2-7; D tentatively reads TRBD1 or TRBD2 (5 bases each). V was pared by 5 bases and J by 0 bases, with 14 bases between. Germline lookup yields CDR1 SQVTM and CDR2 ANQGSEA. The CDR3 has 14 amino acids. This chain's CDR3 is CSVRRDGHSYEQYF. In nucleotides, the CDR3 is TGCAGCGTTCGAAGGGACGGACACTCCTACGAGCAGTACTTC.

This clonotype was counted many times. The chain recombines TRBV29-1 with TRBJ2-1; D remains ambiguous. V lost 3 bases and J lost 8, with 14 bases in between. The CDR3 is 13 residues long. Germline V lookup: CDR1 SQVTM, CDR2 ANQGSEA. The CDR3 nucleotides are TGCAGCGTTGATGATTCTTACTCGGATGAGCAGTTCTTC. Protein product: CSVDDSYSDEQFF.